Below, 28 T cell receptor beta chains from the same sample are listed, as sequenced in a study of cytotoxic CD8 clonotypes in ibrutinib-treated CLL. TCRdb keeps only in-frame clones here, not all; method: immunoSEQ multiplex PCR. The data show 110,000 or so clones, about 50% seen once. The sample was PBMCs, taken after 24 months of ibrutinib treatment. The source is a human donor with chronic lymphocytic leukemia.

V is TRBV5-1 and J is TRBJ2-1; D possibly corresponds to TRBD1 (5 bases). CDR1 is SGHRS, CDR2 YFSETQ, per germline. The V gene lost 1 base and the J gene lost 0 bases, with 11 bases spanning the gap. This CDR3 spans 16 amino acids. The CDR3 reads CASSLRNRNSYNEQFF. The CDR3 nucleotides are TGCGCCAGCAGCTTGCGGAACAGGAACTCCTACAATGAGCAGTTCTTC.

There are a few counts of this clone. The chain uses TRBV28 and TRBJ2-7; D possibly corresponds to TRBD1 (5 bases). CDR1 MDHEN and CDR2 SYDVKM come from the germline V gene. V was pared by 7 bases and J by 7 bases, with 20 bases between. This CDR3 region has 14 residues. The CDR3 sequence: CASNEARETKEQYF. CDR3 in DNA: TGTGCCAGCAACGAGGCCAGGGAAACTAAAGAGCAGTACTTC.

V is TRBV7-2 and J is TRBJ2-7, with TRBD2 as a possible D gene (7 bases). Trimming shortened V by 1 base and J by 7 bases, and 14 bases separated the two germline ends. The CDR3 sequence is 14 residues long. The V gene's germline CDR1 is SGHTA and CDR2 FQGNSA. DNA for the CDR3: TGTGCCAGCAGCTTAGGCGGGGGCCCCAAGGAGCAGTACTTC. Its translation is CASSLGGGPKEQYF.

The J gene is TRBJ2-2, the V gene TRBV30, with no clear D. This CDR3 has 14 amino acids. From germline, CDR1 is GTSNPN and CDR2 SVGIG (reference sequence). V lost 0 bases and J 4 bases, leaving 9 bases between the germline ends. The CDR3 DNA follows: TGTGCCTGGAGTGTATATAGGGTCACCGGGGAGCTGTTTTTT. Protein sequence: CAWSVYRVTGELFF.

The chain's CDR3 is CASSYSWQGNTEAFF. The CDR3 region has the DNA TGTGCCAGCAGTTACTCCTGGCAGGGGAACACTGAAGCTTTCTTT. V usage is TRBV6-5 and J usage is TRBJ1-1; D possibly corresponds to TRBD1 (5 bases). Trimming took 0 bases from V and 1 from J, leaving 9 bases between them. The CDR3 has 15 residues. The germline V gene has CDR1 MNHEY and CDR2 SVGAGI.

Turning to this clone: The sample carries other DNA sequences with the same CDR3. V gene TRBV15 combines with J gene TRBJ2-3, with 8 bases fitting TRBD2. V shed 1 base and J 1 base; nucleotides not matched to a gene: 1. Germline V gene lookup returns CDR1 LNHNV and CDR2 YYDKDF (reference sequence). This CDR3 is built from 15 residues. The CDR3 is CATSRVRGGTDTQYF. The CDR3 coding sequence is TGTGCCACCAGCAGAGTGCGGGGGGGCACAGATACGCAGTATTTT.

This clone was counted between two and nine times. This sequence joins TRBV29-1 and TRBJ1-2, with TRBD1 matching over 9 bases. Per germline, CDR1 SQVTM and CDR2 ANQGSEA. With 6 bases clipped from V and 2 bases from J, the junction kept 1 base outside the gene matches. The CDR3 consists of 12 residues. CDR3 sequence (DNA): TGCAGCGTAGGACAGGGGAACTATGGCTACACCTTC. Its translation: CSVGQGNYGYTF.

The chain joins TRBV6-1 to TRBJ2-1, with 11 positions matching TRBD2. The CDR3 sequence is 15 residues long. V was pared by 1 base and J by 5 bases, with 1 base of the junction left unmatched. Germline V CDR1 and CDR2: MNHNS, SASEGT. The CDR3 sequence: CASSEGLAGNNEQFF. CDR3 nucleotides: TGTGCCAGCAGTGAAGGACTAGCGGGGAACAATGAGCAGTTCTTC.

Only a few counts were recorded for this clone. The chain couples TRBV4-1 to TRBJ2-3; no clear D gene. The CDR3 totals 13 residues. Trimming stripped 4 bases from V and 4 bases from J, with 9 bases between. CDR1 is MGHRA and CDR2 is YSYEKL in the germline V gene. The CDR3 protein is CASSPLQADTQYF. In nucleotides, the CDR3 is TGCGCCAGCAGCCCCCTCCAGGCAGATACGCAGTATTTT.

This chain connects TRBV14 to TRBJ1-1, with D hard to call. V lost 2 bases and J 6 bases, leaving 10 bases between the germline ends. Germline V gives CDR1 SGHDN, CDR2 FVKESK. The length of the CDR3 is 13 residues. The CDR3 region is CASSQLGLPEAFF. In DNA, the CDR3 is TGTGCCAGCAGCCAACTAGGGTTGCCTGAAGCTTTCTTT.

The CDR3 sequence is CASSLKGLDTEAFF. CDR3 bases: TGTGCCAGCAGCTTGAAGGGGCTGGACACTGAAGCTTTCTTT. The chain recombines TRBV13 with TRBJ1-1, with D possibly being TRBD1 (5 bases). This CDR3 is built from 14 residues. V lost 3 bases and J lost 3, with 11 bases in between. Germline lookup yields CDR1 PRHDT and CDR2 FYEKMQ (reference sequence).

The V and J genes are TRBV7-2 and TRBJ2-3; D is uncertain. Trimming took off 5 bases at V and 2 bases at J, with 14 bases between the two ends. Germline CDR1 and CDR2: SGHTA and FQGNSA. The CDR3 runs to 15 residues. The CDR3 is CASSPRWGLTDTQYF. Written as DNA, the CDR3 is TGTGCCAGCAGCCCTAGGTGGGGTCTCACAGATACGCAGTATTTT.

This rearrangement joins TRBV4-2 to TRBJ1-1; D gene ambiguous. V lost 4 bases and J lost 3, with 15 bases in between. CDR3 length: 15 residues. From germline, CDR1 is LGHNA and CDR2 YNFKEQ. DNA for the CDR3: TGTGCCAGCAGCCGGGTTTTTCGGGTTGACACTGAAGCTTTCTTT. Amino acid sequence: CASSRVFRVDTEAFF.

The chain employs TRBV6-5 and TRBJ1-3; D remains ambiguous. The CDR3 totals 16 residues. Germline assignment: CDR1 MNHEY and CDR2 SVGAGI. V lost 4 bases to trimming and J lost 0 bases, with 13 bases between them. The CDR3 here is CASSSPRAGSGNTIYF. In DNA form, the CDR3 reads TGTGCCAGCAGTTCCCCTAGGGCCGGCTCTGGAAACACCATATATTTT.

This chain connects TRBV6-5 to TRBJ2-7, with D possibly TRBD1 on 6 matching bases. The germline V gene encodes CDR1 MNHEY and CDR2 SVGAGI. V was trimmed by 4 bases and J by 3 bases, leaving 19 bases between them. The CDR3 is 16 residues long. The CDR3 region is CASSLTGPQNSYEQYF. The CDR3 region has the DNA TGTGCCAGCAGTTTAACAGGGCCCCAAAACAGCTACGAGCAGTACTTC.

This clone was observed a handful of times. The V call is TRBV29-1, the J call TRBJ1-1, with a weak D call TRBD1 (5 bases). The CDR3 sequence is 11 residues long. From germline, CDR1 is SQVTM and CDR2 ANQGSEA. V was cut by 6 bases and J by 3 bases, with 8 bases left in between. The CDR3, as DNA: TGCAGCGTAAGGGGTGACACTGAAGCTTTCTTT. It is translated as CSVRGDTEAFF.

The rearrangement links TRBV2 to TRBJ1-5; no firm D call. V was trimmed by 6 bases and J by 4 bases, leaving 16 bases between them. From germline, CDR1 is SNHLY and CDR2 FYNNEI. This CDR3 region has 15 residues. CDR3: CASSLEEGRNQPQHF. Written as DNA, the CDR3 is TGTGCCAGCAGCCTGGAAGAAGGGCGGAATCAGCCCCAGCATTTT.

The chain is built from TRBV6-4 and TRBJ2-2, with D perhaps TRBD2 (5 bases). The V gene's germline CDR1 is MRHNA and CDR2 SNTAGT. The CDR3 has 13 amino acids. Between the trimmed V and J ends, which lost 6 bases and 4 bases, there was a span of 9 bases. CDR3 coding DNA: TGTGCCAGCAGGGGAGAAGGCACCGGGGAGCTGTTTTTT. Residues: CASRGEGTGELFF.

The CDR3 DNA reads as TGTGCCAGCAGCTCTCCGTGGGGGGGAGTGCCCCAGCATTTT. Translation gives CASSSPWGGVPQHF. The chain is built from TRBV21-1 and TRBJ1-5. TRBV21-1 is marked as a pseudogene. The CDR3 loop spans 14 amino acids.

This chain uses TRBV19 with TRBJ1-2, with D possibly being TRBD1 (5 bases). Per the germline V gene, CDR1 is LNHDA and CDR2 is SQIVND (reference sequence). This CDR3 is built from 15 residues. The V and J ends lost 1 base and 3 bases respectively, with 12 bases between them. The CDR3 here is CASSIVGKGDYGYTF. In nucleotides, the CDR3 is TGTGCCAGTAGTATAGTAGGGAAAGGGGACTATGGCTACACCTTC.

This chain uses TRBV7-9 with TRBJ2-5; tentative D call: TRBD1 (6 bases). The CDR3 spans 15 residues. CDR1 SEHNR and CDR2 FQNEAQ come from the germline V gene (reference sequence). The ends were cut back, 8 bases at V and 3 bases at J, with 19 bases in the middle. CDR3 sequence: CASRSDRTYKETQYF. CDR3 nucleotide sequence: TGTGCCAGCCGATCCGACAGGACCTATAAAGAGACCCAGTACTTC.

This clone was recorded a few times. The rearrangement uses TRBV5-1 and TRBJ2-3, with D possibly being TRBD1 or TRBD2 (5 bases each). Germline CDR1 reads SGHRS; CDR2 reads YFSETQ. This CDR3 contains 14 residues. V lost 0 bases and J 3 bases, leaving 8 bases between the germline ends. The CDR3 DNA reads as TGCGCCAGCAGCTTGGCGGGGCAGACAGATACGCAGTATTTT. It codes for CASSLAGQTDTQYF.

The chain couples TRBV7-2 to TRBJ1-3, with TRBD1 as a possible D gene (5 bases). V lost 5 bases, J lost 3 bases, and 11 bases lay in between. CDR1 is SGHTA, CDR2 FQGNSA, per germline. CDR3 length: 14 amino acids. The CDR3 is CASSRGTNGNTIYF. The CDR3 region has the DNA TGTGCCAGCAGCCGAGGGACTAATGGAAACACCATATATTTT.

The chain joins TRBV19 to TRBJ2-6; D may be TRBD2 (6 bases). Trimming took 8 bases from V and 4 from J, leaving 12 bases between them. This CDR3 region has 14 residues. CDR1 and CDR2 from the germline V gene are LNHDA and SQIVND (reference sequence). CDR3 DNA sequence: TGTGCCAGTGGCGGGACCAAAGGGGCCAACGTCCTGACTTTC. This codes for CASGGTKGANVLTF.

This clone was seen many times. The CDR3 protein is CAWSVGSYNEQFF. CDR3 in DNA: TGTGCCTGGAGTGTGGGTTCCTACAATGAGCAGTTCTTC. The rearrangement uses TRBV30 and TRBJ2-1; D is uncertain. V was clipped by 0 bases and J by 1 base, with 4 bases between them. CDR1 and CDR2 from the germline V gene are GTSNPN and SVGIG (reference sequence). CDR3 length equals 13 residues.

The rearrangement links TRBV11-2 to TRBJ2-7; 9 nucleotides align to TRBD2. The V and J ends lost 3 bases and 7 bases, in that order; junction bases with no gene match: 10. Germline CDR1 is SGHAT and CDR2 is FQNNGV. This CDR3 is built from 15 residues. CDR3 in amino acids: CASSLEIAGAREQYF. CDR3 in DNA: TGTGCCAGCAGCTTGGAAATAGCGGGGGCGAGGGAGCAGTACTTC. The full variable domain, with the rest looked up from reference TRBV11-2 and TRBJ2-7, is EAGVAQSPRYKIIEKRQSVAFWCNPISGHATLYWYQQILGQGPKLLIQFQNNGVVDDSQLPKDRFSAERLKGVDSTLKIQPAKLEDSAVYLCASSLEIAGAREQYFGPGTRLTVT.

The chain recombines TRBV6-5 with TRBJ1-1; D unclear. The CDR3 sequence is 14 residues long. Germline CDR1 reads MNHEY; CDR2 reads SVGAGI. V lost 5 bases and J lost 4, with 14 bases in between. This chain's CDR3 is CASSLGISSTEAFF. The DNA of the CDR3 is TGTGCCAGCAGTCTTGGGATTTCATCCACTGAAGCTTTCTTT.

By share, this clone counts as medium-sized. CDR3 residues: CASSAEGHASGNTIYF. Written as DNA, the CDR3 is TGTGCCAGCAGTGCAGAGGGACACGCCTCTGGAAACACCATATATTTT. V and J are TRBV6-1 and TRBJ1-3, with D possibly TRBD1 on 6 matching bases. The CDR3 is made up of 16 amino acids. The V gene lost 4 bases and the J gene lost 0 bases, with 13 bases spanning the gap. The germline CDR1 and CDR2 sequences are MNHNS and SASEGT.